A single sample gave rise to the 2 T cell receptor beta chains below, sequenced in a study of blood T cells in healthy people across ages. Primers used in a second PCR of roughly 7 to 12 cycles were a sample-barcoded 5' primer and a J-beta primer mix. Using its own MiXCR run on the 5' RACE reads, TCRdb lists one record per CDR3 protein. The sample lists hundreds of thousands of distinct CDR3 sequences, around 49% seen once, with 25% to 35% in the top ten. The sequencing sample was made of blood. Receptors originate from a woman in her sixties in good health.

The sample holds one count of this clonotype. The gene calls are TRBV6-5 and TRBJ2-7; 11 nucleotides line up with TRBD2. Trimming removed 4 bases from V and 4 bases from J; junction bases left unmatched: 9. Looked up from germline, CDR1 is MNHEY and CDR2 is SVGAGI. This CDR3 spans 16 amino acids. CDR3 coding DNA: TGTGCCAGCAGTTCGCCTAGCGGGAGGAGGGAGTACGAGCAGTACTTC. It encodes CASSSPSGRREYEQYF.

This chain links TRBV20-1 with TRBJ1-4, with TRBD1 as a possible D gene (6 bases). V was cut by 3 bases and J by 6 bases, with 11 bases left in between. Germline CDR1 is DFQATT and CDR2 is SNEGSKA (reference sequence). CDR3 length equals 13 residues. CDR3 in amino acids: CSARRGWDEKLFF. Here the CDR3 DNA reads TGCAGTGCTAGGAGGGGGTGGGATGAAAAACTGTTTTTT.